One sample yielded the 9 T cell receptor beta chains listed below, sequenced in a study of shared clonotypes between healthy human individuals. Libraries were prepared by immunoSEQ multiplex PCR; TCRdb keeps only in-frame clonotypes and omits some of them. Of fewer than 1.6 million clones listed, 98% are singletons. The specimen was naive CD4+ T cells sorted from blood. Subset reported: CD45RA+ positively selected. All receptors come from a man aged 25-45 years in good health.

The chain recombines TRBV9 with TRBJ2-3; tentative D call: TRBD2 (7 bases). Germline CDR1 SGDLS, CDR2 YYNGEE. Trimming stripped 0 bases from V and 0 bases from J, with 17 bases between. This CDR3 region has 18 residues. The CDR3 region has the DNA TGTGCCAGCAGCGTAGGTCCCGTAGGGGGGGTTAGCACAGATACGCAGTATTTT. This gives the protein CASSVGPVGGVSTDTQYF. Together with reference TRBV9 and TRBJ2-3, the CDR3 gives the full variable domain: DSGVTQTPKHLITATGQRVTLRCSPRSGDLSVYWYQQSLDQGLQFLIQYYNGEERAKGNILERFSAQQFPDLHSELNLSSLELGDSALYFCASSVGPVGGVSTDTQYFGPGTRLTVL.

This rearrangement joins TRBV11-2 to TRBJ2-1; a possible D gene is TRBD2 (5 bases). From germline, CDR1 is SGHAT and CDR2 FQNNGV. Trimming left V 2 bases short and J 6 bases short, with 8 bases between. The length of the CDR3 is 13 residues. CDR3 in DNA: TGTGCCAGCAGCTTATTAGGAGGCAATGAGCAGTTCTTC. Translated: CASSLLGGNEQFF.

V usage is TRBV7-9 and J usage is TRBJ1-1; D may be TRBD1 (5 bases). Germline V gene lookup returns CDR1 SEHNR and CDR2 FQNEAQ (reference sequence). Trimming pared 8 bases from V and 4 bases from J, leaving 11 bases between. The CDR3 runs 12 residues. This chain's CDR3 is CASAGFSTEAFF. For the CDR3, the DNA is TGTGCCAGCGCAGGGTTCTCCACTGAAGCTTTCTTT.

The V call is TRBV2, the J call TRBJ2-2, with 11 positions matching TRBD2. V was pared by 7 bases and J by 4 bases, with 14 bases of the junction left unmatched. Germline CDR1 and CDR2: SNHLY and FYNNEI. CDR3 length: 18 amino acids. The chain's CDR3 is CASIKGWLAGGSTGELFF. As DNA, the CDR3 is TGTGCCAGCATCAAAGGGTGGCTAGCGGGAGGTAGCACCGGGGAGCTGTTTTTT. The full variable domain, in which reference TRBV2 and TRBJ2-2 provide the parts outside the CDR3, is EPEVTQTPSHQVTQMGQEVILRCVPISNHLYFYWYRQILGQKVEFLVSFYNNEISEKSEIFDDQFSVERPDGSNFTLKIRSTKLEDSAMYFCASIKGWLAGGSTGELFFGEGSRLTVL.

The rearrangement links TRBV6-1 to TRBJ1-5, with no clear D. The V gene's germline CDR1 is MNHNS and CDR2 SASEGT. V lost 2 bases to trimming and J lost 4 bases, with 9 bases between them. This CDR3 is 14 amino acids long. CDR3 sequence: CASSESGRNQPQHF. CDR3 bases: TGTGCCAGCAGTGAATCAGGCAGGAATCAGCCCCAGCATTTT.

The CDR3 sequence: CAGGRAGGWNTGELFF. As DNA, the CDR3 is TGTGCCGGGGGAAGAGCGGGAGGTTGGAACACCGGGGAGCTGTTTTTT. The J gene is TRBJ2-2, the V gene TRBV27, with 9 bases that match TRBD2. The ends lost 11 bases at V and 1 base at J; junction bases unmatched: 11. The CDR3 is made up of 16 amino acids. CDR1 and CDR2 from the germline V gene are MNHEY and SMNVEV (reference sequence).

This chain joins TRBV23-1 and TRBJ2-1; 8 bases are shared with TRBD1. TRBV23-1 is an open reading frame whose function is uncertain. V trimming: 0 bases; J trimming: 6 bases; junction bases outside the gene matches: 7. This CDR3 has 16 amino acids. CDR3 in DNA: TGCGCCAGCAGTCAATCCCCCGGGACAGGTTCCAATGAGCAGTTCTTC. Amino acid sequence: CASSQSPGTGSNEQFF.

The V gene is TRBV20-1, the J gene TRBJ1-2; D is uncertain. Germline V lookup: CDR1 DFQATT, CDR2 SNEGSKA (reference sequence). Trimming took 0 bases from V and 6 from J, leaving 5 bases between them. The CDR3 totals 11 residues. CDR3 nucleotides: TGCAGTGCTAGAGATCGGAATGGCTACACCTTC. Translating it yields CSARDRNGYTF.

This sequence joins TRBV7-9 and TRBJ2-1, with TRBD2 matching 9 bases. The V gene end was trimmed by 5 bases and the J gene end by 12 bases; junction bases not matched to a gene: 14. The CDR3 sequence is 15 residues long. Germline CDR1 reads SEHNR; CDR2 reads FQNEAQ (reference sequence). The CDR3 coding sequence is TGTGCCAGCAGCACGCCGGGACTAGCAGGAGCTCCGCAGTTCTTC. Amino acids: CASSTPGLAGAPQFF.